This T cell receptor (beta chain) was obtained from a study of blood T cell repertoires in COVID-19. Study at large: Spain, Italy and the United States supplied samples that represented acute and convalescent COVID-19.

V gave up 6 bases and J gave up 4 bases; unmatched junction bases: 10. The V gene's germline CDR1 is MNHEY and CDR2 SMNVEV (reference sequence). This CDR3 is built from 15 residues. Original data processing: Reference gene primer amplification yielded estimated nucleated cell counts. Here immunoSEQ multiplex PCR was the method, and the copy in TCRdb shows in-frame clones only, minus some. The V and J calls and clone size come from that table; D and trimming were worked out from the DNA. The table has about 75,000 clones, 60% to 85% seen once. This clone has only a few counts. Sequencing was performed on peripheral blood. This TCR came from a woman aged 80 or over with active or convalescent COVID-19. The chain couples TRBV27 to TRBJ1-1, with TRBD1 matching 8 bases. This CDR3 is CASSRGQGWGTEAFF. The CDR3 DNA follows: TGTGCCAGCAGCCGCGGACAGGGTTGGGGCACTGAAGCTTTCTTT.